The 21 T cell receptor beta chains presented below share a single source sample, sequenced in a study of blood T cells in healthy people across ages (dated by TCRdb to the mid-2010s). The library relied on 5' RACE. TCRdb records Illumina HiSeq 2500 as the sequencer. A second about 7 to 11 cycle PCR used a sample-barcoded 5' primer and a J-beta primer mix. The raw public data were reprocessed by TCRdb itself: fastp quality trimming at Q25, MiXCR clonotype calling, in-frame beta chains only. Merged by CDR3 protein, the rows form single entries marked with the most common genes and DNA. The sample table records some 690,000 distinct CDR3 sequences; 22% of these occur just once. The top ten clones comprise around a fifth of the sample. The sequencing input was blood. Receptors were obtained from a man in his 70s in good health.

Comment on this clonotype: This may stem from a read error, because a much larger clone lies one nucleotide away. V gene TRBV7-9 combines with J gene TRBJ1-1; 7 bases are shared with TRBD1. Germline CDR1 SEHNR, CDR2 FQNEAQ (reference sequence). V dropped 6 bases and J dropped 0; count of bases not matched to a gene: 4. This CDR3 has 14 residues. The CDR3 sequence is CASREGQLNTEAFF. CDR3 nucleotide sequence: TGTGCCAGCAGGGAGGGACAGCTGAACACTGAAGCTTTCTTT.

Concerning this clonotype: Since no conserved phenylalanine or tryptophan closes the CDR3, a read error is the likely cause. This sequence joins TRBV11-1 and TRBJ1-6; 7 bases are shared with TRBD1. CDR1 is SGHAT and CDR2 is FQDESV in the germline V gene (reference sequence). V dropped 4 bases and J dropped 9; count of bases not matched to a gene: 6. This CDR3 is built from 14 residues. CDR3 in DNA: TGTGCCAGCAGCTCGACAGGGTTGGGTTCACCCCTCCACGTT. It translates to CASSSTGLGSPLHV.

The rearrangement joins TRBV2 to TRBJ2-1; D is undetermined. CDR1 is SNHLY, CDR2 FYNNEI, per germline. The V end lost 3 bases, the J end lost 4 bases, and 10 bases lay between the germline ends. This CDR3 spans 14 amino acids. In DNA, the CDR3 is TGTGCCAGCAGTGATCAGCCTAGTTACAATGAGCAGTTCTTC. This sequence encodes CASSDQPSYNEQFF.

The chain combines TRBV20-1 with TRBJ2-5; D call uncertain. CDR1 and CDR2 from the germline V gene are DFQATT and SNEGSKA (reference sequence). With 3 bases removed from V and 1 base from J, the gap between germline ends came to 9 bases. The CDR3 is 13 residues long. The CDR3 bases are TGCAGTGCTAGTAACAGTCTCCAAGAGACCCAGTACTTC. Amino acid sequence: CSASNSLQETQYF.

This clonotype appeared a few times. V is TRBV5-5 and J is TRBJ2-7; TRBD1 matches at 7 bases. The CDR3 has 16 residues. Germline V gene lookup returns CDR1 SGHKS and CDR2 YYEKEE (reference sequence). V was clipped by 1 base and J by 0 bases; unmatched bases: 7. The CDR3 bases are TGTGCCAGCAGCTTGCTACAGGGGAAAAGCTCCTACGAGCAGTACGTC. It specifies CASSLLQGKSSYEQYV.

This clonotype was seen many times. V usage is TRBV29-1 and J usage is TRBJ2-3, with D uncertain. The V and J ends lost 3 bases and 2 bases respectively, with 15 bases between them. The CDR3 is 15 amino acids. The germline V gene encodes CDR1 SQVTM and CDR2 ANQGSEA. The CDR3 region is CSVELTGSITDTQYF. DNA for the CDR3: TGCAGCGTTGAGCTCACCGGGTCCATCACAGATACGCAGTATTTT.

This clonotype occurred a few times. The chain is built from TRBV5-1 and TRBJ1-4; D is uncertain. Germline-derived CDR1 and CDR2 are SGHRS and YFSETQ. The CDR3 contains 14 residues. Trimming removed 2 bases at V and 4 bases at J, with 9 bases between. CDR3 sequence reads: CASSLGPHNEKLFF. The CDR3 DNA reads TGCGCCAGCAGCTTAGGGCCTCATAATGAAAAACTGTTTTTT.

This clonotype came up many times. The V and J genes are TRBV11-2 and TRBJ1-1; the D is unclear. CDR3 length: 13 amino acids. The germline CDR1 and CDR2 sequences are SGHAT and FQNNGV. The V gene lost 3 bases and the J gene lost 3 bases, with 8 bases spanning the gap. The CDR3 reads CASSFQHDTEAFF. CDR3 nucleotide sequence: TGTGCCAGCAGCTTCCAGCATGACACTGAAGCTTTCTTT.

Only a few counts were recorded for this clonotype. The genes are TRBV28 and TRBJ2-2; TRBD2 matches at 11 bases. CDR1 MDHEN and CDR2 SYDVKM come from the germline V gene. V lost 6 bases to trimming and J lost 0 bases; unmatched junction nucleotides: 3. This CDR3 spans 16 amino acids. CDR3 DNA sequence: TGTGCCAGCAGATTTAGCGGGGGGGCGAACACCGGGGAGCTGTTTTTT. This gives the protein CASRFSGGANTGELFF.

This clonotype appeared a few times. The V call is TRBV27, the J call TRBJ2-1, with D possibly being TRBD1 or TRBD2 (5 bases each). The CDR3 spans 14 residues. V dropped 8 bases and J dropped 0 bases, with 11 bases sitting between them. In germline, CDR1 is MNHEY, CDR2 SMNVEV (reference sequence). The CDR3 loop is CASRRDLSYNEQFF. DNA for the CDR3: TGTGCCAGCCGTAGGGACCTCTCCTACAATGAGCAGTTCTTC.

The CDR3 region has the DNA TGCAGTGCTAGAGCGGGTCTAGCGGGAGGGATTGGGACAGATACGCAGTATTTT. Encoded protein: CSARAGLAGGIGTDTQYF. The chain combines TRBV20-1 with TRBJ2-3, with 12 nucleotides matching TRBD2. The CDR3 is 18 amino acids. Germline CDR1 reads DFQATT; CDR2 reads SNEGSKA (reference sequence). Trimming at V came to 1 base and at J to 3 bases, leaving 11 bases not matched to a gene.

This clonotype was seen only a few times. Written as DNA, the CDR3 is TGTGCCAGCAGTCCTAGACAGGCGCCTAATGAAAAACTGTTTTTT. It yields the protein CASSPRQAPNEKLFF. J is TRBJ1-4 and V is TRBV27; TRBD1 might be the D (6 bases). The CDR3 sequence is 15 residues long. Germline values: CDR1 MNHEY, CDR2 SMNVEV (reference sequence). Trimming cost V 5 bases and J 3 bases, with 13 bases left between them.

The V call is TRBV7-3, the J call TRBJ2-1; possible D gene TRBD2, 6 bases. V dropped 5 bases and J dropped 5 bases, with 19 bases sitting between them. Looked up from germline, CDR1 is SGHTA and CDR2 is FQGTGA. The length of the CDR3 is 16 residues. CDR3: CASSKGGPEAHNEQFF. CDR3 nucleotides: TGTGCCAGCAGCAAGGGAGGACCCGAAGCCCACAATGAGCAGTTCTTC.

This rearrangement joins TRBV18 to TRBJ1-2; 9 bases are a match to TRBD1. The CDR3 contains 15 residues. In germline, CDR1 is KGHSH, CDR2 LQKENI. The V segment lost 3 bases and the J segment 3 bases; nucleotides outside the gene matches: 5. The CDR3 nucleotides are TGTGCCAGCTCACCGGGACAGGGAGAACACTATGGCTACACCTTC. Translation: CASSPGQGEHYGYTF.

V and J are TRBV7-8 and TRBJ2-3; D call uncertain. There are 16 residues in the CDR3. V lost 1 base and J lost 0, with 11 bases in between. Germline values: CDR1 SGHVS, CDR2 FQNEAQ. The CDR3 is CASSLVHTSSTDTQYF. CDR3 nucleotides: TGTGCCAGCAGCTTAGTGCACACCTCTAGCACAGATACGCAGTATTTT.

The rearrangement joins TRBV12-3 or TRBV12-4 to TRBJ2-1; a possible D gene is TRBD1 (5 bases). The CDR3 runs to 13 residues. Trimming took off 5 bases at V and 7 bases at J, with 12 bases between the two ends. The DNA of the CDR3 is TGTGCCAGCAGTGCAACGCAGGGAAATGAGCAGTTCTTC. This sequence encodes CASSATQGNEQFF.

The chain has TRBV6-4 and TRBJ1-1, with 8 bases identical to TRBD1. The CDR3 is made up of 16 amino acids. Germline V CDR1 and CDR2: MRHNA, SNTAGT. J was trimmed by 4 bases and V by 5 bases; bases with no gene match: 12. In nucleotides, the CDR3 is TGTGCCAGCAGTATCGAAGGGCAGGGGGCAGGCACTGAAGCTTTCTTT. As protein: CASSIEGQGAGTEAFF.

This chain joins TRBV5-1 and TRBJ2-7, with D tentatively TRBD1 or TRBD2 (7 bases each). The V end was cut by 4 bases, the J end by 5 bases, with 19 bases between. CDR3 length: 15 residues. Germline loops: CDR1 SGHRS, CDR2 YFSETQ. CDR3 in amino acids: CASSQGGVRIHEQYF. In DNA form, the CDR3 reads TGCGCCAGCAGCCAGGGGGGGGTACGGATACACGAGCAGTACTTC.

This chain connects TRBV15 to TRBJ2-1, with TRBD2 matching 7 bases. Germline V gene lookup returns CDR1 LNHNV and CDR2 YYDKDF (reference sequence). The CDR3 is 15 amino acids. Trimming took 4 bases from V and 5 from J; bases not matched to a gene: 8. CDR3 protein: CATSTGASGNNEQFF. The CDR3 bases are TGTGCCACCAGCACGGGAGCTAGCGGCAACAATGAGCAGTTCTTC.

The sample holds a few counts of this clonotype. The rearrangement joins TRBV12-3 or TRBV12-4 to TRBJ2-5; D possibly corresponds to TRBD1 (5 bases). The V gene lost 6 bases and the J gene lost 0 bases, with 8 bases spanning the gap. This CDR3 has 13 amino acids. DNA for the CDR3: TGTGCCAGCAGGGACACCGACCAAGAGACCCAGTACTTC. Protein: CASRDTDQETQYF.

There are many counts of this clonotype. V and J are TRBV11-2 and TRBJ2-5; the D is unclear. Germline CDR1 reads SGHAT; CDR2 reads FQNNGV. The CDR3 has 14 residues. V was pared by 3 bases and J by 4 bases, with 12 bases between. The CDR3 spells CASSLAFVPETQYF. Written as DNA, the CDR3 is TGTGCCAGCAGCTTGGCCTTTGTCCCAGAGACCCAGTACTTC.